This entry lists 26 T cell receptor beta chains sequenced from one sample in a study of T cell repertoires in cytomegalovirus infection. TCRdb ran MiXCR on the reads and lists one entry per CDR3 protein. The data contain roughly 860,000 distinct CDR3 sequences, about 30% of them singletons. What these receptors recognize is not known. The sample in question was cultured CD8+ T cells from PBMCs, obtained from culture after CMV antigen stimulation. These receptors originate from a human donor in good health (CMV status not recorded). Some clones in this sample may be carry-over from other donors' samples.

The J gene is TRBJ2-5, the V gene TRBV29-1; D might be TRBD1 or TRBD2, each matching 5 bases. Trimming stripped 2 bases from V and 4 bases from J, with 17 bases between. Germline values: CDR1 SQVTM, CDR2 ANQGSEA. The CDR3 contains 15 residues. The CDR3 DNA is TGCAGCGTTGAAAACAGCGGCTCAAGGGGAGAGACCCAGTACTTC. Encoded protein: CSVENSGSRGETQYF. Based on the CDR3 plus reference TRBV29-1 and TRBJ2-5, the full variable domain is SAVISQKPSRDICQRGTSLTIQCQVDSQVTMMFWYRQQPGQSLTLIATANQGSEATYESGFVIDKFPISRPNLTFSTLTVSNMSPEDSSIYLCSVENSGSRGETQYFGPGTRLLVL.

On this clonotype: A read error may produce the germline difference seen at one junction end. The rearrangement links TRBV4-1 to TRBJ1-2; the D gene is possibly TRBD1 (6 bases). Germline V gene lookup returns CDR1 MGHRA and CDR2 YSYEKL. CDR3 size: 12 residues. The CDR3 bases are TGTGCCAGCAGCCAGGACAGTCCGAGCTACACCTTC. Translated: CASSQDSPSYTF.

Ten or more counts support this clonotype. The chain combines TRBV7-6 with TRBJ2-1; either TRBD1 or TRBD2 may supply D (5 bases each). CDR3 length: 16 residues. Germline values: CDR1 SGHVS, CDR2 FNYEAQ. V was shortened by 1 base and J by 4 bases, with 14 bases between the two germline ends. In nucleotides, the CDR3 is TGTGCCAGCAGCTTAGGGGACGGCAAGGGATACAATGAGCAGTTCTTC. It encodes CASSLGDGKGYNEQFF.

This clonotype has a count of ten or more. The J gene is TRBJ2-1, the V gene TRBV6-2 or TRBV6-3, with 7 bases that match TRBD1. The junction had 7 bases not matched to a gene; V was cut back by 0 bases and J by 5 bases. From germline, CDR1 is MNHEY and CDR2 SVGEGT. The CDR3 runs 16 residues. CDR3 amino acids: CASSYSLTDRDNEQFF. The CDR3 DNA is TGTGCCAGCAGTTACTCCCTCACCGACAGGGACAATGAGCAGTTCTTC.

This clonotype occurred a few times. This rearrangement joins TRBV7-9 to TRBJ2-3; TRBD2 aligns across 14 bases. V was pared by 5 bases and J by 7 bases, with 17 bases of the junction left unmatched. This CDR3 has 19 residues. Germline V CDR1 and CDR2: SEHNR, FQNEAQ (reference sequence). The CDR3 DNA is TGTGCCAGCAGCACACCTACCCCAGGGACTAGCGGGGGTTCATATACGCAGTATTTT. Encoded protein: CASSTPTPGTSGGSYTQYF.

This rearrangement joins TRBV27 to TRBJ1-1, with D perhaps matching TRBD1 (5 bases). CDR3 size: 13 residues. Trimming removed 8 bases at V and 3 bases at J, with 13 bases between. From germline, CDR1 is MNHEY and CDR2 SMNVEV (reference sequence). The CDR3 reads CASAREGYTEAFF. CDR3 coding DNA: TGTGCCAGCGCCCGGGAGGGGTACACTGAAGCTTTCTTT.

About this clonotype: This may come from a read error, since a much larger clone is one base off. The V gene is TRBV7-6, the J gene TRBJ2-3; 8 nucleotides match TRBD2. The CDR3 has 16 residues. Trimming cost V 5 bases and J 4 bases; bases outside gene matches: 11. Germline V gene lookup returns CDR1 SGHVS and CDR2 FNYEAQ. The CDR3 coding sequence is TGTGCCAGCAGCCCACCGGGGGGGGTTTTGGCAGATACGCAGTATTTT. It yields the protein CASSPPGGVLADTQYF.

This clonotype was observed a handful of times. This chain's CDR3 is CASSVAGREGETQYF. The CDR3 DNA is TGTGCCAGCAGCGTAGCCGGAAGGGAGGGCGAGACCCAGTACTTC. The rearrangement uses TRBV9 and TRBJ2-5; 7 nucleotides align to TRBD2. Germline lookup yields CDR1 SGDLS and CDR2 YYNGEE. CDR3 length: 15 residues. The junction had 7 bases not matched to a gene; V was cut back by 0 bases and J by 5 bases.

This clonotype was observed once. Without the conserved terminal phenylalanine or tryptophan, this CDR3 likely stems from a read error. This rearrangement joins TRBV4-1 to TRBJ2-3, with D uncertain. The ends were cut back, 0 bases at V and 3 bases at J, with 13 bases in the middle. The CDR3 has 16 residues. Germline V CDR1 and CDR2: MGHRA, YSYEKL. The CDR3, as DNA: TGCGCCAGCAGCCAAGATTCGCAGACTTTAACAGATACGCAGTATCTT. Translated, it gives CASSQDSQTLTDTQYL.

The chain has TRBV12-3 or TRBV12-4 and TRBJ2-2, with 11 bases identical to TRBD2. This CDR3 region has 16 residues. V lost 3 bases, J lost 1 base, and 1 base stayed unmatched. The CDR3 region is CASSFLAGGNTGELFF. CDR3 DNA sequence: TGTGCCAGCAGTTTTCTAGCGGGGGGGAACACCGGGGAGCTGTTTTTT.

The chain links TRBV20-1 to TRBJ2-5, with D possibly being TRBD1 (5 bases). CDR3 size: 15 residues. Germline V gives CDR1 DFQATT, CDR2 SNEGSKA (reference sequence). V was shortened by 0 bases and J by 4 bases, with 15 bases between the two germline ends. CDR3 DNA: TGCAGTGCTAGAGATAGGTCCAGGGTGGGAGAGACCCAGTACTTC. Its translation is CSARDRSRVGETQYF.

Notes on this clonotype: A read error is possible here, since a much larger clone lies one base away. The chain carries TRBV7-6 and TRBJ2-1, with TRBD2 matching over 8 bases. This CDR3 has 15 residues. Germline V gene sequence: CDR1 SGHVS, CDR2 FNYEAQ. Here the CDR3 reads CASSRLASSYNKQFF. DNA for the CDR3: TGTGCCAGCAGCCGACTAGCGAGCTCCTACAATAAGCAGTTCTTC. Filled out from reference TRBV7-6 and TRBJ2-1, the complete variable domain reads GAGVSQSPRYKVTKRGQDVALRCDPISGHVSLYWYRQALGQGPEFLTYFNYEAQQDKSGLPNDRFSAERPEGSISTLTIQRTEQRDSAMYRCASSRLASSYNKQFFGPGTRLTVL.

Remarks on this clonotype: Being one base from a much bigger clone, this may be a read error. The rearrangement links TRBV7-6 to TRBJ2-1, with D possibly matching TRBD2 (6 bases). This CDR3 comprises 15 residues. Looked up from germline, CDR1 is SGHVS and CDR2 is FNYEAQ. The CDR3 DNA follows: TGTACCAGCAGCTTAGCGCAAAGGACTAACAATGAGCAGTTCTTC. It encodes CTSSLAQRTNNEQFF.

The rearrangement joins TRBV20-1 to TRBJ2-6, with 7 bases matching TRBD1. The length of the CDR3 is 18 residues. V dropped 3 bases and J dropped 2; count of bases not matched to a gene: 13. CDR1 DFQATT and CDR2 SNEGSKA come from the germline V gene (reference sequence). The CDR3 nucleotides are TGCAGTGCTAGGTCCGACAGGGAATACTACGCTGGGGCCAACGTCCTGACTTTC. It specifies CSARSDREYYAGANVLTF.

This sequence joins TRBV29-1 and TRBJ1-1, with a tentative D call TRBD1 (6 bases). CDR1 SQVTM and CDR2 ANQGSEA come from the germline V gene. The CDR3 contains 15 residues. Deletions cut 3 bases from V and 1 base from J, with 15 bases between. The CDR3 region has the DNA TGCAGCGTTGATTTGGGGCTGGACAGGAACACTGAAGCTTTCTTT. Translation gives CSVDLGLDRNTEAFF.

This clonotype showed up just a few times. The chain is built from TRBV6-1 and TRBJ1-1, with D unresolved. Trimming removed 7 bases from V and 0 bases from J, with 6 bases in between. Germline values: CDR1 MNHNS, CDR2 SASEGT. CDR3 length: 12 residues. CDR3 loop: CASKSMNTEAFF. Here the CDR3 DNA reads TGTGCCAGCAAGTCCATGAACACTGAAGCTTTCTTT.

This clonotype showed up just a few times. This sequence joins TRBV19 and TRBJ2-3; possible D gene TRBD1, 6 bases. Germline values: CDR1 LNHDA, CDR2 SQIVND (reference sequence). The CDR3 sequence is 15 residues long. Between the trimmed V and J ends, which lost 5 bases and 2 bases, there was a span of 14 bases. The chain's CDR3 is CASSPTNRATDTQYF. In nucleotides, the CDR3 is TGTGCCAGTAGTCCTACAAACAGGGCCACAGATACGCAGTATTTT.

About this clonotype: A much larger clonotype is one base distant, so this may be a read error. This chain joins TRBV19 and TRBJ2-1, with 7 nucleotides matching TRBD2. The CDR3 contains 15 residues. CDR1 and CDR2 (germline): LNHDA, SQIVND (reference sequence). V lost 10 bases to trimming and J lost 1 base; unmatched junction nucleotides: 10. CDR3 sequence: CANNMGLSSYNEQFF. CDR3 in DNA: TGTGCCAATAACATGGGACTAAGTTCCTACAATGAGCAGTTCTTC. The full variable domain, with the rest looked up from reference TRBV19 and TRBJ2-1, is DGGITQSPKYLFRKEGQNVTLSCEQNLNHDAMYWYRQDPGQGLRLIYYSQIVNDFQKGDIAEGYSVSREKKESFPLTVTSAQKNPTAFYLCANNMGLSSYNEQFFGPGTRLTVL.

The rearrangement links TRBV28 to TRBJ2-7; TRBD2 agrees at 7 bases. CDR1 MDHEN and CDR2 SYDVKM come from the germline V gene. Unmatched junction bases numbered 5, after V lost 6 bases and J lost 0 bases. The CDR3 is made up of 14 amino acids. As DNA, the CDR3 is TGTGCCAGCAGCCCGGCTAGCGGCTCCTACGAGCAGTACGTC. Protein sequence: CASSPASGSYEQYV.

This clonotype was seen more than once but under ten times. The chain employs TRBV7-9 and TRBJ2-1; the D call may be TRBD1 or TRBD2 (5 bases each). Germline CDR1 SEHNR, CDR2 FQNEAQ (reference sequence). V was clipped by 5 bases and J by 4 bases, with 15 bases between them. The CDR3 is 15 amino acids. CDR3 in amino acids: CASSLRDGGYNEQFF. The CDR3 DNA reads as TGTGCCAGCAGCCTCCGGGACGGAGGATACAATGAGCAGTTCTTC.

In this sample, this clonotype turned up many times. The gene calls are TRBV7-8 and TRBJ1-1; possible D gene TRBD1, 6 bases. The V end was cut by 4 bases, the J end by 0 bases, with 12 bases between. CDR3 length equals 15 residues. CDR1 and CDR2 from the germline V gene are SGHVS and FQNEAQ. The CDR3 spells CASSSITGLNTEAFF. The CDR3 nucleotides read TGTGCCAGCAGCTCCATTACAGGGTTGAACACTGAAGCTTTCTTT.

This clonotype occurred a few times. The gene calls are TRBV10-3 and TRBJ1-6; 8 nucleotides agree with TRBD1. V lost 1 base to trimming and J lost 10 bases; unmatched junction nucleotides: 12. The CDR3 has 17 residues. The germline V gene has CDR1 ENHRY and CDR2 SYGVKD. The CDR3 loop reads CAISEFTRDRPESPLHF. The CDR3 DNA reads as TGTGCCATCAGTGAGTTCACCCGGGACAGGCCCGAGTCACCCCTCCACTTT.

This clonotype was counted between two and nine times. The chain recombines TRBV4-1 with TRBJ2-5, with TRBD2 as a possible D gene (6 bases). Trimming left V 1 base short and J 1 base short, with 7 bases between. Germline CDR1 reads MGHRA; CDR2 reads YSYEKL. The CDR3 is 14 residues long. For the CDR3, the DNA is TGCGCCAGCAGCCAAGCGGGACTCCAAGAGACCCAGTACTTC. Amino acid sequence: CASSQAGLQETQYF.

Only a few counts were recorded for this clonotype. This chain joins TRBV19 and TRBJ2-6; D remains ambiguous. The CDR3 is 15 residues long. Trimming removed 3 bases from V and 4 bases from J, with 10 bases in between. The germline CDR1 and CDR2 sequences are LNHDA and SQIVND (reference sequence). The CDR3 protein is CASSIGVPGANVLTF. The CDR3 DNA reads TGTGCCAGTAGTATTGGGGTTCCCGGGGCCAACGTCCTGACTTTC.

This clonotype was counted ten times or more. The V and J genes are TRBV7-2 and TRBJ2-1; D remains ambiguous. Trimming took off 4 bases at V and 4 bases at J, with 11 bases between the two ends. Looked up from germline, CDR1 is SGHTA and CDR2 is FQGNSA. The CDR3 extends over 14 amino acids. CDR3: CASSSYSDYNEQFF. For the CDR3, the DNA is TGTGCCAGCAGCTCCTACTCGGATTACAATGAGCAGTTCTTC.

This chain links TRBV9 with TRBJ1-4; maybe TRBD1 (5 bases). V was clipped by 0 bases and J by 4 bases, with 10 bases between them. Germline CDR1 is SGDLS and CDR2 is YYNGEE. This CDR3 region has 15 residues. CDR3 sequence (DNA): TGTGCCAGCAGCGTAGGGGACGGACTTAATGAAAAACTGTTTTTT. This codes for CASSVGDGLNEKLFF.